Below, 29 T cell receptor beta chains from the same sample are listed, as sequenced in a study of blood T cells in healthy people across ages. Alongside a J-beta primer mix, a sample-barcoded 5' primer served in a second PCR lasting about 7 to 11 cycles. TCRdb analysed the 5' RACE reads with MiXCR anew, one entry per CDR3 protein. The sample includes just over 1 million distinct CDR3 sequences, 40% to 50% seen only once; the top ten take 18%. Sample: blood. The receptors originated from a woman aged 60-70 years in good health.

CDR3 in DNA: TGTGCCAGCAGCGGGGACAGGGTGATTGGCACAGATACGCAGTATTTT. Encoded protein: CASSGDRVIGTDTQYF. The J gene is TRBJ2-3, the V gene TRBV9; 9 positions agree with TRBD1. Unmatched junction bases numbered 6, after V lost 3 bases and J lost 1 base. The CDR3 runs to 16 residues. The germline gives CDR1 SGDLS, CDR2 YYNGEE.

V is TRBV5-6 and J is TRBJ2-7; 8 bases match TRBD2. The V and J ends lost 3 bases and 1 base, in that order; junction bases with no gene match: 9. The length of the CDR3 is 16 residues. From germline, CDR1 is SGHDT and CDR2 YYEEEE. CDR3 bases: TGTGCCAGCAGCTACCTTTCCGGGAGGGCATCCTACGAGCAGTACTTC. It translates to CASSYLSGRASYEQYF.

This clonotype was seen only a few times. The rearrangement uses TRBV29-1 and TRBJ2-3; TRBD2 aligns across 9 bases. Germline V gene sequence: CDR1 SQVTM, CDR2 ANQGSEA. The CDR3 length is 13 residues. CDR3 loop: CGSSGRVSDTQYF. Written as DNA, the CDR3 is TGCGGGAGTAGCGGGAGAGTCTCAGATACGCAGTATTTT.

A few counts support this clonotype. The rearrangement joins TRBV7-2 to TRBJ2-7; the match to TRBD2 covers 10 bases. The J call is in doubt because the DNA end fits TRBJ2-4 better. The CDR3 consists of 15 residues. CDR1 is SGHTA, CDR2 FQGNSA, per germline. CDR3 sequence (DNA): TGTGCCAGCAGACCTGGGACTAGCGTTTCGAACATTCAGTACTTC. As protein: CASRPGTSVSNIQYF.

Only a few counts were recorded for this clonotype. The chain recombines TRBV7-9 with TRBJ2-5; D is perhaps TRBD2 (6 bases). The J call could be wrong; TRBJ2-7 is a better fit for the DNA end. The CDR3 consists of 14 residues. Germline-derived CDR1 and CDR2 are SEHNR and FQNEAQ (reference sequence). The DNA of the CDR3 is TGTGCCAGCAGCTTAGTTGGAGACGGGGGCGAGCAGTACTTC. Protein product: CASSLVGDGGEQYF.

This chain links TRBV5-1 with TRBJ1-6; 8 nucleotides agree with TRBD1. There are 15 residues in the CDR3. The germline V gene has CDR1 SGHRS and CDR2 YFSETQ. The junction had 8 bases not matched to a gene; V was cut back by 4 bases and J by 8 bases. The CDR3 nucleotides are TGCGCCAGCAGCATGGCGGACAGGGATTATTCACCCCTCCACTTT. It is translated as CASSMADRDYSPLHF.

The CDR3 region is CASSVGRGMFYGYTF. CDR3 DNA: TGTGCCAGCAGCGTAGGGAGAGGGATGTTCTATGGCTACACCTTC. The chain is built from TRBV9 and TRBJ1-2; no clear D. The CDR3 has 15 amino acids. Trimming removed 0 bases from V and 4 bases from J, with 13 bases in between. Germline V gene lookup returns CDR1 SGDLS and CDR2 YYNGEE. The entire variable domain, with the rest obtained from reference TRBV9 and TRBJ1-2, is as follows: DSGVTQTPKHLITATGQRVTLRCSPRSGDLSVYWYQQSLDQGLQFLIQYYNGEERAKGNILERFSAQQFPDLHSELNLSSLELGDSALYFCASSVGRGMFYGYTFGSGTRLTVV.

This rearrangement joins TRBV2 to TRBJ1-2, with D tentatively TRBD1 (5 bases). Germline V gene data show CDR1 as SNHLY and CDR2 as FYNNEI. The CDR3 totals 16 residues. Trimming shortened V by 6 bases and J by 5 bases, and 22 bases separated the two germline ends. In nucleotides, the CDR3 is TGTGCCAGCAGCGGAGGGACTGCCCTAAACGTTTATGGCTACACCTTC. As protein: CASSGGTALNVYGYTF.

This chain links TRBV29-1 with TRBJ1-2; D perhaps matches TRBD1 (5 bases). The germline V gene encodes CDR1 SQVTM and CDR2 ANQGSEA. The length of the CDR3 is 13 residues. The ends were cut back, 4 bases at V and 5 bases at J, with 14 bases in the middle. This CDR3 reads CSVVEVGHYGYTF. The DNA of the CDR3 is TGCAGCGTTGTTGAGGTGGGGCATTATGGCTACACCTTC.

This clonotype showed up just a few times. V and J are TRBV5-6 and TRBJ2-7; TRBD1 aligns across 7 bases. The CDR3 extends over 14 amino acids. Germline assignment: CDR1 SGHDT and CDR2 YYEEEE. The V segment lost 0 bases and the J segment 5 bases; nucleotides outside the gene matches: 5. The CDR3 DNA reads TGTGCCAGCAGCTTGGTGACAGGGTTGAACGAGCAGTACTTC. Residues: CASSLVTGLNEQYF.

V and J are TRBV11-1 and TRBJ2-4; TRBD2 aligns across 9 bases. This CDR3 spans 21 amino acids. CDR1 is SGHAT, CDR2 FQDESV, per germline (reference sequence). Unmatched junction bases numbered 21, after V lost 5 bases and J lost 1 base. The CDR3 protein is CASSRIRLAEIPDGAKNIQYF. DNA for the CDR3: TGTGCCAGCAGCCGAATAAGACTAGCGGAAATTCCCGACGGTGCCAAAAACATTCAGTACTTC.

The rearrangement joins TRBV7-9 to TRBJ2-2; D may match TRBD1 or TRBD2 (5 bases each). The CDR3 loop spans 18 amino acids. Trimming removed 5 bases at V and 4 bases at J, with 23 bases between. Germline lookup yields CDR1 SEHNR and CDR2 FQNEAQ (reference sequence). For the CDR3, the DNA is TGTGCCAGCAGCATAGGGGACCTAGTAACCCTTGGCACCGGGGAGCTGTTTTTT. Its protein product is CASSIGDLVTLGTGELFF.

This clonotype has a single count. The chain uses TRBV7-9 and TRBJ2-4; 14 nucleotides match TRBD2. CDR3 length equals 20 residues. V lost 6 bases, J lost 1 base, and 14 bases stayed unmatched. CDR1 is SEHNR, CDR2 FQNEAQ, per germline (reference sequence). The CDR3 DNA reads as TGTGCCAGCAGTAGAGGGACTAGCGGGAGTTCGGGGAGGGCCAAAAACATTCAGTACTTC. As protein: CASSRGTSGSSGRAKNIQYF.

This clonotype appeared a few times. The rearrangement links TRBV7-9 to TRBJ2-7, with 10 bases aligning to TRBD1. V shed 4 bases and J 5 bases; nucleotides not matched to a gene: 17. The CDR3 consists of 18 residues. Germline V gives CDR1 SEHNR, CDR2 FQNEAQ (reference sequence). The CDR3 region has the DNA TGTGCCAGCAGCTATTGGGACAGGGGACGGGATGCTTCACACGAGCAGTACTTC. Translated: CASSYWDRGRDASHEQYF.

The chain recombines TRBV12-3 or TRBV12-4 with TRBJ2-1; a possible D gene is TRBD2 (6 bases). Trimming pared 2 bases from V and 5 bases from J, leaving 10 bases between. This CDR3 spans 14 amino acids. CDR3 nucleotides: TGTGCCAGCAGTTTAACCGGCGGGAACAATGAGCAGTTCTTC. As protein: CASSLTGGNNEQFF.

The chain links TRBV6-1 to TRBJ2-7; the D gene is possibly TRBD2 (6 bases). The CDR3 length is 15 residues. Germline CDR1 and CDR2: MNHNS and SASEGT. The germline V and J ends were trimmed by 6 bases and 4 bases, with 19 bases remaining between them. The CDR3 here is CASSPGLTQGYEQYF. In DNA form, the CDR3 reads TGTGCCAGCAGCCCAGGACTAACCCAGGGTTACGAGCAGTACTTC.

This clonotype has more than one count but fewer than ten. V gene TRBV6-5 combines with J gene TRBJ1-2; tentatively, D is TRBD1 (6 bases). The germline V gene encodes CDR1 MNHEY and CDR2 SVGAGI. The CDR3 covers 11 residues. Between the trimmed V and J ends, which lost 6 bases and 8 bases, there was a span of 10 bases. CDR3 DNA sequence: TGTGCCAGCAGCTCCGACAGGGGCTACACCTTC. Protein sequence: CASSSDRGYTF.

This clonotype came up a few times. V usage is TRBV15 and J usage is TRBJ2-1; TRBD2 matches at 11 bases. Trimming cost V 1 base and J 9 bases; bases outside gene matches: 5. CDR1 is LNHNV, CDR2 YYDKDF, per germline (reference sequence). CDR3 length: 15 amino acids. The CDR3 loop is CATSRGSGRETEQFF. The CDR3 DNA follows: TGTGCCACCAGCAGAGGTAGCGGGAGGGAGACTGAGCAGTTCTTC. The whole variable domain, remainder taken from reference TRBV15 and TRBJ2-1, is DAMVIQNPRYQVTQFGKPVTLSCSQTLNHNVMYWYQQKSSQAPKLLFHYYDKDFNNEADTPDNFQSRRPNTSFCFLDIRSPGLGDTAMYLCATSRGSGRETEQFFGPGTRLTVL.

There are a few counts of this clonotype. The chain combines TRBV20-1 with TRBJ2-1; D unresolved. Germline CDR1 is DFQATT and CDR2 is SNEGSKA (reference sequence). CDR3 length: 16 amino acids. V was cut by 2 bases and J by 4 bases, with 18 bases left in between. The chain's CDR3 is CSARSTSREGYNEQFF. The DNA of the CDR3 is TGCAGTGCTAGATCTACGTCCAGAGAAGGGTACAATGAGCAGTTCTTC.

About this clonotype itself: A much larger clone differs by one base, so this may be a read error. The CDR3 is CGVDDRTGELFF. CDR3 in DNA: TGCGGCGTTGACGACCGGACCGGGGAGCTGTTTTTT. This sequence joins TRBV29-1 and TRBJ2-2; the D is unclear. Germline lookup yields CDR1 SQVTM and CDR2 ANQGSEA. CDR3 length: 12 residues.

This clonotype was seen a handful of times. This chain uses TRBV7-9 with TRBJ2-5; 10 positions match TRBD1. The junction had 5 bases not matched to a gene; V was cut back by 3 bases and J by 1 base. This CDR3 spans 16 amino acids. Looked up from germline, CDR1 is SEHNR and CDR2 is FQNEAQ (reference sequence). The CDR3, as DNA: TGTGCCAGCAGCTTTGGTTGGACAGGGGGCCAAGAGACCCAGTACTTC. Translation gives CASSFGWTGGQETQYF.

The rearrangement uses TRBV27 and TRBJ2-1, with D unclear. The V end was cut by 2 bases, the J end by 1 base, with 9 bases between. Germline CDR1 and CDR2: MNHEY and SMNVEV (reference sequence). CDR3 length: 15 amino acids. CDR3 loop: CASSLVTPSYNEQFF. The CDR3 region has the DNA TGTGCCAGCAGTTTAGTGACCCCTTCCTACAATGAGCAGTTCTTC.

The chain combines TRBV6-5 with TRBJ2-7; D unresolved. Germline CDR1 and CDR2: MNHEY and SVGAGI. Trimming removed 3 bases from V and 2 bases from J, with 11 bases in between. This CDR3 is built from 14 residues. CDR3 loop: CASSYESTTYEQYF. As DNA, the CDR3 is TGTGCCAGCAGTTATGAGAGTACTACCTACGAGCAGTACTTC.

The chain carries TRBV6-7 and TRBJ2-1, with a possible D match to TRBD2 (5 bases). TRBV6-7 is labeled an ORF, and its function is uncertain. The CDR3 runs 14 residues. V was pared by 5 bases and J by 7 bases, with 15 bases between. Here the CDR3 reads CASSHLAGSNEQFF. DNA for the CDR3: TGTGCCAGCAGTCATCTCGCGGGTTCGAATGAGCAGTTCTTC.

This clonotype showed up just a few times. The chain links TRBV25-1 to TRBJ2-3, with D perhaps assigned TRBD1 or TRBD2 (5 bases each). Trimming stripped 4 bases from V and 4 bases from J, with 12 bases between. In germline, CDR1 is MGHDK, CDR2 SYGVNS. The CDR3 extends over 14 amino acids. The CDR3: CASSGGSAADTQYF. In DNA, the CDR3 is TGTGCCAGCAGTGGGGGGAGTGCGGCAGATACGCAGTATTTT.

This clonotype was detected only a few times. The CDR3 DNA follows: TGTGCCAGCAGTACGGACAGGAGAGTCGAGCAGTACTTC. The encoded protein is CASSTDRRVEQYF. This rearrangement joins TRBV5-4 to TRBJ2-7; 7 nucleotides match TRBD1. V gave up 5 bases and J gave up 6 bases; unmatched junction bases: 8. This CDR3 has 13 residues. From germline, CDR1 is SGHNT and CDR2 YYREEE (reference sequence).

This sequence joins TRBV20-1 and TRBJ2-1; 7 nucleotides agree with TRBD2. V lost 1 base and J lost 6; bases outside the gene matches: 6. CDR1 is DFQATT, CDR2 SNEGSKA, per germline (reference sequence). This CDR3 spans 14 amino acids. CDR3 DNA sequence: TGCAGTGCTAGAGCCGCGGGAGTCCGCAATGAGCAGTTCTTC. Translated, it gives CSARAAGVRNEQFF.

This sequence joins TRBV7-6 and TRBJ2-7, with D perhaps given as TRBD1 or TRBD2 (6 bases each). Deletions cut 1 base from V and 6 bases from J, with 19 bases between. CDR3 size: 16 residues. CDR1 is SGHVS and CDR2 is FNYEAQ in the germline V gene. This chain's CDR3 is CASSLVGGVQTGEQYF. As DNA, the CDR3 is TGTGCCAGCAGCTTAGTGGGGGGCGTTCAAACCGGCGAGCAGTACTTC.

Written as DNA, the CDR3 is TGTGCCAGCAGCTCCCGGACAGCCAACTCTGGGGCCAACGTCCTGACTTTC. Its protein product is CASSSRTANSGANVLTF. V usage is TRBV7-9 and J usage is TRBJ2-6; a possible D gene is TRBD1 (6 bases). The length of the CDR3 is 17 residues. V lost 4 bases and J 0 bases, leaving 13 bases between the germline ends. Germline V CDR1 and CDR2: SEHNR, FQNEAQ (reference sequence).